This T cell receptor (beta chain) was sequenced for a study of T cells after yellow fever vaccination. Findings and caveats of the study: Clones that expanded after primary vaccination mostly reappeared after the booster (roughly 96% CD4, roughly 87% CD8).

TCRdb re-called the 5' RACE reads with MiXCR, one entry per CDR3 protein. The sample shows 150,000 to 200,000 distinct CDR3 sequences, approximately 6.2% of them seen only once. This clonotype has more than one count but fewer than ten. No antigen is known for it. V dropped 2 bases and J dropped 0 bases, with 13 bases sitting between them. Germline CDR1 reads SGHRS; CDR2 reads YFSETQ. The CDR3 has 16 amino acids. This clonotype originated in a man aged 18 to 29 who received the YFV17D yellow fever vaccine. V usage is TRBV5-1 and J usage is TRBJ2-3; D might be TRBD1 or TRBD2, each matching 5 bases. Sample: CD4+ T cells sorted from PBMCs, taken on the day of the first yellow fever vaccination. The chain's CDR3 is CASSFGGLTSTDTQYF. DNA of the CDR3: TGCGCCAGCAGCTTTGGGGGTCTGACTAGCACAGATACGCAGTATTTT.